This T cell receptor (beta chain) was captured by sequencing in a study of T cell repertoires in cytomegalovirus infection. Study-wide background: Researchers turned to recently identified HLA-C-restricted CMV epitopes as well as well-studied HLA-B-restricted ones. In public TCR beta signatures, there were indications of both CMV infection and matching HLA type.

TCRdb re-called the reads with MiXCR, one entry per CDR3 protein. Here the sample spans fewer than 950,000 distinct CDR3 sequences, approximately 29% being singletons. This clonotype came up many times. The antigen is unknown. The source is a human donor in good health (CMV status not recorded). Some clones in this sample may be carry-over from other donors' samples. Material: cultured CD8+ T cells from PBMCs, obtained from culture after CMV antigen stimulation.

CDR3 in DNA: TGCGCCAGCAGCTTGGAACTAGCGGGGGGTTTGGATACGCAGTATTTT. Its protein product is CASSLELAGGLDTQYF. The V call is TRBV5-1, the J call TRBJ2-3; 12 nucleotides agree with TRBD2. V shed 0 bases, J shed 6 bases, and the junction held 5 bases outside the gene matches. The CDR3 is 16 residues long. CDR1 is SGHRS and CDR2 is YFSETQ in the germline V gene.